This T cell receptor beta chain was documented in a study of CD8+ T cells in alopecia areata. Study as a whole: Treatment comprised oral tofacitinib, 5 to 10 mg twice daily, in treated patients.

Turning to this clone: The same CDR3 is also encoded by other DNA sequences in this sample.

Reverse transcribed after extraction, RNA yielded cDNA as the sequencing template. Only in-frame clones appear in the TCRdb table, and some are missing; sequencing was by immunoSEQ multiplex PCR. The table lists some 180,000 clones, roughly 60% of them singletons. PBMC-derived CD4+ and CD8+ T cells were sorted. This CDR3 has 13 residues. V was pared by 0 bases and J by 1 base, with 3 bases between. The germline gives CDR1 LGHNA, CDR2 YNFKEQ. This chain uses TRBV4-2 with TRBJ1-2; D is unclear. The sequences come from CD4+ T cells sorted from blood, collected at week 0. The sequence was collected from a human donor with alopecia areata. This CDR3 is CASSQEGNYGYTF. DNA of the CDR3: TGTGCCAGCAGCCAAGAGGGTAACTATGGCTACACCTTC.